What follows are 25 T cell receptor beta chains derived from one specimen sequenced in a study of blood T cell repertoires in COVID-19 (dated by TCRdb to 2018 to 2021). Library method: the immunoSEQ multiplex PCR assay. TCRdb limited this immuneACCESS table to in-frame rearrangements with V and J called. A share of clones is missing; checked studies link under half to unresolved V genes, and the rest is unexplained. The sample table shows around 250,000 clones, and around 80% are seen once. Over 4% of the sample lies in the top ten. Source material: PBMCs or T cells enriched from blood (not recorded which). The receptors come from a man between 25 and 39 years old with acute COVID-19.

V gene TRBV28 combines with J gene TRBJ2-1; D not certain. Looked up from germline, CDR1 is MDHEN and CDR2 is SYDVKM. The CDR3 consists of 11 residues. Trimming shortened V by 5 bases and J by 9 bases, and 8 bases separated the two germline ends. CDR3 bases: TGTGCCAGCAGTACCACAACTGAGCAGTTCTTC. This codes for CASSTTTEQFF. Full variable domain (missing parts from reference TRBV28 and TRBJ2-1): DVKVTQSSRYLVKRTGEKVFLECVQDMDHENMFWYRQDPGLGLRLIYFSYDVKMKEKGDIPEGYSVSREKKERFSLILESASTNQTSMYLCASSTTTEQFFGPGTRLTVL.

This rearrangement joins TRBV7-3 to TRBJ2-3; 9 bases align to TRBD2. CDR1 is SGHTA and CDR2 is FQGTGA in the germline V gene. V shed 1 base and J 6 bases; nucleotides not matched to a gene: 8. The CDR3 covers 16 residues. The CDR3 DNA follows: TGTGCCAGCAGCTTAAGGTGGCGGGAGGGCCGGGATACGCAGTATTTT. Its protein product is CASSLRWREGRDTQYF.

The genes are TRBV5-1 and TRBJ1-1; weak D call: TRBD1 (6 bases). The CDR3 is 14 residues long. The germline V gene has CDR1 SGHRS and CDR2 YFSETQ. V was trimmed by 4 bases and J by 1 base, leaving 11 bases between them. CDR3 bases: TGCGCCAGCAGCCCGGGGGGGCCGAACACTGAAGCTTTCTTT. Its protein is CASSPGGPNTEAFF. The full variable domain, with the rest looked up from reference TRBV5-1 and TRBJ1-1, is KAGVTQTPRYLIKTRGQQVTLSCSPISGHRSVSWYQQTPGQGLQFLFEYFSETQRNKGNFPGRFSGRQFSNSRSEMNVSTLELGDSALYLCASSPGGPNTEAFFGQGTRLTVV.

This chain uses TRBV28 with TRBJ1-2, with D perhaps TRBD1 (5 bases). Trimming cost V 8 bases and J 4 bases, with 14 bases left between them. This CDR3 is built from 13 residues. Looked up from germline, CDR1 is MDHEN and CDR2 is SYDVKM. The CDR3 sequence: CASHGGDSYGYTF. The CDR3 nucleotides read TGTGCCAGCCACGGGGGGGACTCCTATGGCTACACCTTC.

The J gene is TRBJ1-5, the V gene TRBV12-3 or TRBV12-4; TRBD1 is a possible D gene (5 bases). This CDR3 has 13 residues. V lost 4 bases, J lost 7 bases, and 11 bases lay in between. The CDR3: CASSSNGGQPQHF. As DNA, the CDR3 is TGTGCCAGCAGTTCCAACGGGGGGCAGCCCCAGCATTTT.

The chain uses TRBV3-1 (or the pseudogene TRBV3-2) and TRBJ2-1; TRBD2 aligns across 12 bases. The trim removed 5 bases at V and 7 bases at J, leaving 6 bases unmatched. The CDR3 runs 15 residues. Germline assignment: CDR1 LGHDT and CDR2 YNNKEL (reference sequence). CDR3 residues: CASSFTSGGLNEQFF. The DNA for the CDR3 is TGTGCCAGCAGCTTCACTAGCGGGGGGCTAAATGAGCAGTTCTTC.

The chain uses TRBV27 and TRBJ1-6; weak D call: TRBD1 (6 bases). Germline V gene lookup returns CDR1 MNHEY and CDR2 SMNVEV (reference sequence). The CDR3 is 13 residues long. Trimming took 7 bases from V and 13 from J, leaving 17 bases between them. The CDR3 here is CASKPGQISPLHF. In DNA, the CDR3 is TGTGCCAGCAAACCGGGACAAATTTCTCCCCTCCACTTT.

This chain joins TRBV18 and TRBJ1-1; a possible D gene is TRBD1 (5 bases). The germline V gene has CDR1 KGHSH and CDR2 LQKENI. This CDR3 spans 16 amino acids. V lost 5 bases and J 3 bases, leaving 19 bases between the germline ends. The CDR3 region has the DNA TGTGCCAGCTCATCCTCCCGGGGGATCAAGGACACTGAAGCTTTCTTT. It specifies CASSSSRGIKDTEAFF.

The V and J genes are TRBV6-5 and TRBJ1-4; no reliable D call. The CDR3 sequence is 13 residues long. Germline CDR1 is MNHEY and CDR2 is SVGAGI. V lost 2 bases and J lost 10, with 11 bases in between. This CDR3 reads CASSYERSGKLFF. CDR3 DNA sequence: TGTGCCAGCAGTTACGAACGGTCCGGAAAACTGTTTTTT.

The chain combines TRBV14 with TRBJ2-2, with 8 nucleotides matching TRBD2. V trimming: 4 bases; J trimming: 1 base; junction bases outside the gene matches: 14. CDR1 is SGHDN, CDR2 FVKESK, per germline. The CDR3 extends over 19 amino acids. DNA for the CDR3: TGTGCCAGCAGCCCCAGGTTGTCTAGCGGGCATTTGAACACCGGGGAGCTGTTTTTT. Protein sequence: CASSPRLSSGHLNTGELFF.

Details on this clone: The same CDR3 also results from other DNA sequences found in this sample. The V and J genes are TRBV12-3 or TRBV12-4 and TRBJ1-2; D is unclear. Trimming shortened V by 2 bases and J by 4 bases, and 5 bases separated the two germline ends. The CDR3 contains 12 residues. The CDR3 reads CASSLTVYGYTF. The CDR3 nucleotides are TGTGCCAGCAGTTTAACAGTCTATGGCTACACCTTC.

As for this clone: Other nucleotide sequences from this sample produce the same CDR3. The V and J genes are TRBV5-1 and TRBJ1-2; tentatively, D is TRBD1 (6 bases). V was trimmed by 0 bases and J by 2 bases, leaving 8 bases between them. Germline CDR1 is SGHRS and CDR2 is YFSETQ. The CDR3 has 14 residues. The CDR3 DNA follows: TGCGCCAGCAGCTTGGGACAGGCCAACTATGGCTACACCTTC. As protein: CASSLGQANYGYTF.

This chain joins TRBV18 and TRBJ2-5; TRBD2 agrees at 11 bases. V lost 1 base, J lost 9 bases, and 4 bases stayed unmatched. Germline CDR1 and CDR2: KGHSH and LQKENI. This CDR3 is 14 amino acids long. The CDR3 nucleotides read TGTGCCAGCTCACCACGCGAGACTAGCGGGGCCCAGTACTTC. Translating gives CASSPRETSGAQYF. Supplemented by reference TRBV18 and TRBJ2-5, the full variable domain reads NAGVMQNPRHLVRRRGQEARLRCSPMKGHSHVYWYRQLPEEGLKFMVYLQKENIIDESGMPKERFSAEFPKEGPSILRIQQVVRGDSAAYFCASSPRETSGAQYFGPGTRLLVL.

The genes are TRBV7-9 and TRBJ1-5, with unresolved D. Germline CDR1 and CDR2: SEHNR and FQNEAQ (reference sequence). The CDR3 loop spans 13 amino acids. With 2 bases removed from V and 5 bases from J, the gap between germline ends came to 7 bases. The CDR3 sequence is CASSLSGDQPQHF. The CDR3 bases are TGTGCCAGCAGCTTATCCGGGGATCAGCCCCAGCATTTT.

This chain connects TRBV30 to TRBJ2-1; D gene ambiguous. CDR1 is GTSNPN, CDR2 SVGIG, per germline (reference sequence). V gave up 6 bases and J gave up 7 bases, with 16 bases separating them. The CDR3 sequence is 13 residues long. The CDR3 reads CACNGAAWNEQFF. CDR3 nucleotides: TGTGCCTGTAACGGTGCGGCGTGGAATGAGCAGTTCTTC.

The chain links TRBV5-1 to TRBJ2-3; D unclear. There are 13 residues in the CDR3. V was trimmed by 3 bases and J by 1 base, leaving 6 bases between them. The germline gives CDR1 SGHRS, CDR2 YFSETQ. CDR3 loop: CASSSPGTDTQYF. The CDR3 DNA is TGCGCCAGCAGCTCGCCGGGCACAGATACGCAGTATTTT.

The J gene is TRBJ2-7, the V gene TRBV5-4, with 7 bases fitting TRBD2. This CDR3 spans 13 amino acids. Germline CDR1 and CDR2: SGHNT and YYREEE (reference sequence). The junction had 5 bases not matched to a gene; V was cut back by 2 bases and J by 6 bases. The CDR3 coding sequence is TGTGCCAGCAGCTTAGCGGGAAGTAGCGAGCAGTACGTC. Amino acid sequence: CASSLAGSSEQYV.

The J gene is TRBJ2-1, the V gene TRBV5-4, with D perhaps TRBD2 (5 bases). Trimming left V 4 bases short and J 8 bases short, with 16 bases between. CDR1 SGHNT and CDR2 YYREEE come from the germline V gene (reference sequence). The length of the CDR3 is 14 residues. The CDR3 DNA is TGTGCCAGCAGCCCGGTAGGCCCGCGGGATGAGCAGTTCTTC. As protein: CASSPVGPRDEQFF.

This chain uses TRBV7-2 with TRBJ1-2, with a weak D call TRBD1 (5 bases). The V end was cut by 4 bases, the J end by 0 bases, with 12 bases between. Germline CDR1 is SGHTA and CDR2 is FQGNSA. The CDR3 consists of 15 residues. CDR3 coding DNA: TGTGCCAGCAGCTCCGGCGGGGGAACTAACTATGGCTACACCTTC. Translation: CASSSGGGTNYGYTF.

The chain carries TRBV19 and TRBJ1-1, with 8 bases identical to TRBD1. Germline-derived CDR1 and CDR2 are LNHDA and SQIVND (reference sequence). The CDR3 is made up of 12 amino acids. V was pared by 7 bases and J by 4 bases, with 2 bases of the junction left unmatched. The CDR3 here is CASIQGATEAFF. The CDR3 DNA reads as TGTGCCAGTATCCAGGGGGCCACTGAAGCTTTCTTT.

The chain employs TRBV15 and TRBJ2-2; D might be TRBD1 (6 bases). The length of the CDR3 is 16 residues. CDR1 and CDR2 (germline): LNHNV, YYDKDF (reference sequence). Trimming took off 2 bases at V and 6 bases at J, with 16 bases between the two ends. CDR3 loop: CATSRPQGLEAGELFF. The CDR3, as DNA: TGTGCCACCAGCAGACCCCAGGGGCTAGAGGCCGGGGAGCTGTTTTTT.

The chain uses TRBV28 and TRBJ1-2; D possibly corresponds to TRBD1 (6 bases). Between the trimmed V and J ends, which lost 8 bases and 7 bases, there was a span of 14 bases. The CDR3 consists of 12 residues. The germline V gene has CDR1 MDHEN and CDR2 SYDVKM. The CDR3 region has the DNA TGTGCCAGCGCCCTCCTAGGGGGTGGCTACACCTTC. The encoded protein is CASALLGGGYTF.

The chain joins TRBV11-2 to TRBJ2-3; 7 bases align to TRBD2. The ends lost 1 base at V and 1 base at J; junction bases unmatched: 5. Germline CDR1 is SGHAT and CDR2 is FQNNGV. This CDR3 is 16 amino acids long. The CDR3 loop is CASSLGRGRGTDTQYF. In DNA form, the CDR3 reads TGTGCCAGCAGCTTAGGGCGGGGGAGAGGCACAGATACGCAGTATTTT.

The chain carries TRBV6-1 and TRBJ1-1; D is possibly TRBD1 (5 bases). This CDR3 region has 15 residues. Trimming pared 2 bases from V and 6 bases from J, leaving 16 bases between. CDR1 MNHNS and CDR2 SASEGT come from the germline V gene. CDR3 sequence (DNA): TGTGCCAGCAGTGAATTTGGGCGGGGGGAAGCTGAAGCTTTCTTT. Amino acids: CASSEFGRGEAEAFF.

Concerning this clone itself: Within the sample, other DNA sequences also encode this same CDR3. The gene calls are TRBV19 and TRBJ1-1, with D perhaps TRBD1 (6 bases). Trimming removed 3 bases at V and 1 base at J, with 9 bases between. This CDR3 spans 14 amino acids. Germline assignment: CDR1 LNHDA and CDR2 SQIVND (reference sequence). The chain's CDR3 is CASSIGQPNTEAFF. The CDR3 DNA sequence: TGTGCCAGTAGTATTGGACAGCCGAACACTGAAGCTTTCTTT.